The clone carrying this TCR beta chain has a handful of counts. Its specificity is not known. These data originate in a study of T cells in Graves' hyperthyroidism and ophthalmopathy. Study-level findings and limits: The majority of expanded thyroid clonotypes above 0.001 also appeared in blood.

From RNA transcripts, TCR beta CDR3 regions were amplified. First-round RT-PCR of the TCR CDR3 relied on the HTBI primer set. TCRdb analysed the multiplex PCR reads with MiXCR anew, one entry per CDR3 protein. The data hold more than 550,000 distinct CDR3 sequences, with over 15% observed a single time. Uncontrolled infection, other autoimmune disease, pregnancy or lactation disqualified patients from enrolment. For the diagnoses, clinical symptoms, serum thyroxine and TRAb, thyroid ultrasound and orbital computed tomography were used. This CDR3 is 16 amino acids long. Trimming pared 6 bases from V and 3 bases from J, leaving 21 bases between. The germline V gene has CDR1 SEHNR and CDR2 FQNEAQ (reference sequence).

The receptor was isolated from a woman aged 50 to 60 with Graves' hyperthyroidism that later progressed to Graves' ophthalmopathy. The chain uses TRBV7-9 and TRBJ2-7; D unresolved. Sequenced material: blood. The CDR3 DNA follows: TGTGCCAGCAGTTTCCAAGGGTCCATAGAGTACTACGAGCAGTACTTC. Its protein product is CASSFQGSIEYYEQYF.